Here is one TCR beta chain with its context. Per the germline V gene, CDR1 is SEHNR and CDR2 is FQNEAQ (reference sequence). The CDR3 is 15 amino acids. Trimming shortened V by 4 bases and J by 2 bases, and 14 bases separated the two germline ends. This sample was included in a study of blood T cell repertoires in COVID-19. TCRdb keeps only in-frame clones here, not all; method: immunoSEQ multiplex PCR. This table holds hundreds of thousands of clones, approximately 87% found once. Sequencing was done on a sample of PBMCs or T cells enriched from blood (not recorded which). The gene calls are TRBV7-9 and TRBJ2-5; D perhaps matches TRBD2 (6 bases). The sequence was collected from a woman in her forties or fifties in a cohort exposed to, infected with or recovered from COVID-19 (not recorded which). In DNA, the CDR3 is TGTGCCAGCAGCTCTTATATCGGACTACAAGAGACCCAGTACTTC. This encodes CASSSYIGLQETQYF.